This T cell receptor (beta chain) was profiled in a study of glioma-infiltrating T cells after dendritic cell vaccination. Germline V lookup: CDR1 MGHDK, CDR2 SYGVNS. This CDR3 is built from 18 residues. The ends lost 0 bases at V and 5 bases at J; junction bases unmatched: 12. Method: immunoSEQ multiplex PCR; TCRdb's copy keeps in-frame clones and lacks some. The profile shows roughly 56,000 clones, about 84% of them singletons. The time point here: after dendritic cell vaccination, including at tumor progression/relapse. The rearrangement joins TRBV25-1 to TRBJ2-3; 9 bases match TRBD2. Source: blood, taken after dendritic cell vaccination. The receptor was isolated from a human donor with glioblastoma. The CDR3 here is CASSEYKGAGGPRDTQYF. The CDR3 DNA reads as TGTGCCAGCAGTGAATATAAAGGGGCGGGGGGGCCACGAGATACGCAGTATTTT.